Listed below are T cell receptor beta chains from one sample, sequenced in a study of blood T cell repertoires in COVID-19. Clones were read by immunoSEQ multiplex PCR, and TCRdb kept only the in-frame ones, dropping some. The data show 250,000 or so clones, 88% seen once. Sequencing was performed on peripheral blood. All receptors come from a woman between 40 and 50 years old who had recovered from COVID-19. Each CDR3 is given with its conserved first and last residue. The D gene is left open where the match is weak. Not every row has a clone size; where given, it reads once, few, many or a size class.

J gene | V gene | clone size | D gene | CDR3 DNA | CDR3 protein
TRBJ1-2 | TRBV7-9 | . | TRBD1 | TGTGCCAGCAGCCTATTCGGACAGGGGCTGTGGGATGGCTACACCTTC | CASSLFGQGLWDGYTF
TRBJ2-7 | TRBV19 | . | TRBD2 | TGTGCCAGTAGTATAGGATCGGGCGGGAGGTTCTCCTACGAGCAGTACTTC | CASSIGSGGRFSYEQYF
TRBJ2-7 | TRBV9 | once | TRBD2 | TGTGCCAGCAGCGGACTTAGCGGGAGTGAGGGGTACGAGCAGTACTTC | CASSGLSGSEGYEQYF
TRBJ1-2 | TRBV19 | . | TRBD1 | TGTGCCAGTACCCTTGACAGGGGCCGTGGCTACACCTTC | CASTLDRGRGYTF
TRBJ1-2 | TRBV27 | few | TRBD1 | TGTGCCAGCAGTCGGGACAGGGCCGCTTCAATCTATGGCTACACCTTC | CASSRDRAASIYGYTF
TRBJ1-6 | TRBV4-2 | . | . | TGTGCCAGCAGCCAAGCCGAGCGGGGGACTTGGAATTCACCCCTCCACTTT | CASSQAERGTWNSPLHF
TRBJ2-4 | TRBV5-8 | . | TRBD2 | TGTGCCAGCAGCCCCGGGACTACCCTAGCCAAAAACATTCAGTACTTC | CASSPGTTLAKNIQYF
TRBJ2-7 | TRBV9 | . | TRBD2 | TGTGCCAGCAGCGTAGGCCCGGGACTAGCGGGGCCCTACGAGCAGTACTTC | CASSVGPGLAGPYEQYF
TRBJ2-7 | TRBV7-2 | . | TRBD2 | TGTGCCAGCAGCTTAGGGGTTAGCGGGATCTACGAGCAGTACTTC | CASSLGVSGIYEQYF
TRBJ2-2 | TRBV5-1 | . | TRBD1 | TGCGCCAGCAGACAGACCCGGGACAGACTCACCGGGGAGCTGTTTTTT | CASRQTRDRLTGELFF
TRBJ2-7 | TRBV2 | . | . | TGTGCCAGCAGTGAAATGATCGACAGGAGGTCCTACGAGCAGTACTTC | CASSEMIDRRSYEQYF
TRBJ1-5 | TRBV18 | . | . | TGTGCCAGCTCCCCCGGGGTCAACCTGAATCAGCCCCAGCATTTT | CASSPGVNLNQPQHF
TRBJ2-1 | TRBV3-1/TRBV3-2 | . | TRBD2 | TGTGCCAGCAGCCAGGCGGGGGGGCCCCTGTTCTTC | CASSQAGGPLFF
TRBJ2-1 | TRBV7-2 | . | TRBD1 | TGTGCCAGCAGCCCCCGGGACAGGGATCGGTTCTTC | CASSPRDRDRFF
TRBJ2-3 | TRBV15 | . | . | TGTGCCACCACCCACGGGGGCACAGATACGCAGTATTTT | CATTHGGTDTQYF
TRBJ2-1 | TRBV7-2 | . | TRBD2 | TGTGCCAGCAGCTCCCAGGTCGGCGGGAGTCGGGAGCAGTTCTTC | CASSSQVGGSREQFF
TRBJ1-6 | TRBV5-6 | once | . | TGTGCCAGCAGCGGACCGGGGAACTATAATTCACCCCTCCACTTT | CASSGPGNYNSPLHF
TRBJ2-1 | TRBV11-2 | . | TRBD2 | TGTGCCAGCAGCTTGGGGACTAGCGGAGGTACCTACAATGAGCAGTTCTTC | CASSLGTSGGTYNEQFF
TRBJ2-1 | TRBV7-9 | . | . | TGTGCCAGCAGTCCCGACCGGGACACCCACAATGAGCAGTTCTTC | CASSPDRDTHNEQFF
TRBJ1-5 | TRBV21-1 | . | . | TGTGCCAGCAGGGCAGGGTGGTTTGGCAATCAGCGGGGGCGCGGCAATCAGCCCCAGCATTTT | CASRAGWFGNQRGRGNQPQHF
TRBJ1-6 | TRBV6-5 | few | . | TGTGCCAGCAGTTACGGGGGGAGGAATTCACCCCTCCACTTT | CASSYGGRNSPLHF
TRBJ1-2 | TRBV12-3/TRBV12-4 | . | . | TGTGCCAGCAGCCGACAGAACTATGGCTACACCTTC | CASSRQNYGYTF
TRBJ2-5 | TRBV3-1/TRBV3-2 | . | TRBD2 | TGTGCCAGCAGCCGACGGAGCGGGAGTGGTAGGGGAGAGACCCAGTACTTC | CASSRRSGSGRGETQYF
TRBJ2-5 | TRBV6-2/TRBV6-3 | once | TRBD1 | TGTGCCAGCAGTTTAGACAGGGTAGTAGAGACCCAGTACTTC | CASSLDRVVETQYF
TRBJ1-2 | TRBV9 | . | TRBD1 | TGTGCCAGCAGCGCTCCCGGGACAGGGAATGGCTACACCTTC | CASSAPGTGNGYTF
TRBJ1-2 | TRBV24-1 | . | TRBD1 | TGTGCCACCAGTGATCCCCGGACAGGGTATGGCTACACCTTC | CATSDPRTGYGYTF
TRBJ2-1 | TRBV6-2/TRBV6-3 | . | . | TGTGCCAGCAGCCTAGGGGGAGAGCAGTTCTTC | CASSLGGEQFF
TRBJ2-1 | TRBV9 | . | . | TGTGCCAGCAGCGTAGGTCCCGATGAGCAGTTCTTC | CASSVGPDEQFF
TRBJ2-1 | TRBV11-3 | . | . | TGTGCCAGCAGCTTAGGGGCCGGGGCTGGCCCGGGGGGCCTCATTGAGCAGTTCTTC | CASSLGAGAGPGGLIEQFF
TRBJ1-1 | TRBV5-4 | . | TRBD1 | TGTGCCAGCAGCCCCGGACAGGGGAGGACTGAAGCTTTCTTT | CASSPGQGRTEAFF
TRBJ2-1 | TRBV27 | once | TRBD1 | TGTGCCAGCGCCGCCGGGACAGGCTCCTACAATGAGCAGTTCTTC | CASAAGTGSYNEQFF
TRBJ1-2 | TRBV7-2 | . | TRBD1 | TGTGCCAGCAGCTTAGAGGACAGGGCCGGTCTCCCGTACACCTTC | CASSLEDRAGLPYTF
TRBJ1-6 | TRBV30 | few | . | TGTGCCTGGTCGGGGGGGTGGAATTCACCCCTCCACTTT | CAWSGGWNSPLHF
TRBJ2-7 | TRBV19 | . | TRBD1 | TGTGCCAGTAGCCTGGGGGCAGGGGGCACCTACGAGCAGTACTTC | CASSLGAGGTYEQYF
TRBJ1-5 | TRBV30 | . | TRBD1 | TGTGCCTGGAGCCAGGGACAGGGGGGCGGTCAGCCCCAGCATTTT | CAWSQGQGGGQPQHF
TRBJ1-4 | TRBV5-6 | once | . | TGTGCCAGCAGCCGAGGGTCGGGTAATGAAAAACTGTTTTTT | CASSRGSGNEKLFF
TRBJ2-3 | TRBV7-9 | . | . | TGTGCCAGCAGCTTAGCGGGAGGACTCTCCCTTGGAGATACGCAGTATTTT | CASSLAGGLSLGDTQYF
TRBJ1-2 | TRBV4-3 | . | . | TGCGCCAGCAGCCAAGATCAGGCGGGGGACGCGGGGGGCTACACCTTC | CASSQDQAGDAGGYTF
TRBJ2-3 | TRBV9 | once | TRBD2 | TGTGCCAGCAGCGTTACCGGGACTAGCGGCACAGATACGCAGTATTTT | CASSVTGTSGTDTQYF